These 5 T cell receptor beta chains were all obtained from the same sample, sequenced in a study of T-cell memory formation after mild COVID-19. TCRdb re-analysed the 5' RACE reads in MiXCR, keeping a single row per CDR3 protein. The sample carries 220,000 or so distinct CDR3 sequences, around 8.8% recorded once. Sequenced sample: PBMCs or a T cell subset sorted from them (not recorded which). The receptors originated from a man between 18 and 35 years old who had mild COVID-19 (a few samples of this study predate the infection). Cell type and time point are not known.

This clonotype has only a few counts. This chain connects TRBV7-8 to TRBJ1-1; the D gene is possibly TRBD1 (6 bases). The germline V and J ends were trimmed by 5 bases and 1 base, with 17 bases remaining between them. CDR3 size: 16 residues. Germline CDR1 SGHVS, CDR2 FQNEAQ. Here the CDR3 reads CASSQGWGARNTEAFF. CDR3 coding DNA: TGTGCCAGCAGCCAGGGTTGGGGGGCGCGGAACACTGAAGCTTTCTTT.

The CDR3 loop is CASSPEIANTGELFF. In nucleotides, the CDR3 is TGTGCCAGCAGCCCCGAAATCGCCAACACCGGGGAGCTGTTTTTT. V and J are TRBV7-3 and TRBJ2-2; D gene ambiguous. V was shortened by 5 bases and J by 2 bases, with 12 bases between the two germline ends. This CDR3 is built from 15 residues. The germline CDR1 and CDR2 sequences are SGHTA and FQGTGA.

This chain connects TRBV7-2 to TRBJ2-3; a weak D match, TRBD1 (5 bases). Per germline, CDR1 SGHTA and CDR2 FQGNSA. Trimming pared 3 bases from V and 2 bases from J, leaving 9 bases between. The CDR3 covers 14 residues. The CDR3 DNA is TGTGCCAGCAGCTTGCAGGGTTTCACAGATACGCAGTATTTT. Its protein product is CASSLQGFTDTQYF.

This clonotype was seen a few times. The CDR3 sequence: CASSLGTSGGRRYNEQFF. CDR3 in DNA: TGCGCCAGCAGCTTGGGAACTAGCGGGGGCAGGCGCTACAATGAGCAGTTCTTC. This chain links TRBV5-1 with TRBJ2-1; the match to TRBD2 covers 11 bases. CDR3 length equals 18 residues. Germline values: CDR1 SGHRS, CDR2 YFSETQ. J was trimmed by 3 bases and V by 0 bases; bases with no gene match: 8.

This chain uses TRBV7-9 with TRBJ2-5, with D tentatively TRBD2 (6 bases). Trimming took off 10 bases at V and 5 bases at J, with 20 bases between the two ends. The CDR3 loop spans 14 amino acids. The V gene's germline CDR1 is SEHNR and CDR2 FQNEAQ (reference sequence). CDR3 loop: CATEGRGTKETQYF. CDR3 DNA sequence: TGTGCCACTGAGGGGCGCGGGACGAAGGAGACCCAGTACTTC.